Following are 17 T cell receptor beta chains from one sample sequenced in a study of blood T cell repertoires in COVID-19 (dated by TCRdb to 2018 to 2021). Libraries were built with the immunoSEQ multiplex PCR assay. TCRdb stores this immuneACCESS table with in-frame sequences only. Part of the clones is absent; in the studies checked, under half of the shortfall reflects unresolved V genes, and no reason is known for the rest. Within this sample are under 450,000 clones, with roughly 90% of them counted one time only. Roughly 1.6% of the sample comes from the top ten. The source material was peripheral blood. The receptor set was obtained from a woman aged 40-49 years with COVID-19, enrolled during active disease.

This chain links TRBV7-3 with TRBJ2-2; 11 bases are a match to TRBD2. This CDR3 contains 15 residues. Germline trimming cut 4 bases from V and 5 bases from J; bases unmatched to any gene: 3. Germline CDR1 SGHTA, CDR2 FQGTGA. CDR3 sequence reads: CASSSRTSGTGELFF. The CDR3 DNA reads TGTGCCAGCAGCTCTAGGACTAGCGGGACCGGGGAGCTGTTTTTT.

The chain has TRBV11-2 and TRBJ2-7, with a tentative D call TRBD1 (6 bases). The germline V gene encodes CDR1 SGHAT and CDR2 FQNNGV. This CDR3 is built from 17 residues. V was cut by 4 bases and J by 0 bases, with 19 bases left in between. CDR3 bases: TGTGCCAGCAGCTCTCCGGTGGTCAGGGGCTTCTCCTACGAGCAGTACTTC. This sequence encodes CASSSPVVRGFSYEQYF.

V usage is TRBV6-5 and J usage is TRBJ2-3; unclear D gene. V lost 5 bases and J lost 2, with 14 bases in between. In germline, CDR1 is MNHEY, CDR2 SVGAGI. The CDR3 is 15 amino acids. The CDR3 nucleotides are TGTGCCAGCAGTCCCGCTGCGGAGCCCACAGATACGCAGTATTTT. It yields the protein CASSPAAEPTDTQYF.

J is TRBJ2-1 and V is TRBV28, with TRBD1 identical over 8 bases. The V and J ends lost 5 bases and 6 bases, in that order; junction bases with no gene match: 6. The CDR3 has 14 residues. Germline V gene data show CDR1 as MDHEN and CDR2 as SYDVKM. The CDR3 DNA sequence: TGTGCCAGCAGTCGACAGGGGATTCCCAATGAGCAGTTCTTC. Translated, it gives CASSRQGIPNEQFF.

This clone occurred a few times. The chain is built from TRBV3-1 (or the pseudogene TRBV3-2) and TRBJ1-6; D is perhaps TRBD1 (5 bases). V shed 1 base and J shed 7 bases, with 11 bases lying between them. The CDR3 covers 15 residues. The V gene's germline CDR1 is LGHDT and CDR2 YNNKEL (reference sequence). CDR3 protein: CASSQVQGGNSPLHF. The CDR3 nucleotides are TGTGCCAGCAGCCAAGTGCAGGGAGGCAATTCACCCCTCCACTTT.

This chain uses TRBV9 with TRBJ1-5, with D uncertain. V was shortened by 0 bases and J by 3 bases, with 7 bases between the two germline ends. This CDR3 has 14 residues. CDR1 SGDLS and CDR2 YYNGEE come from the germline V gene. CDR3 sequence reads: CASSVAPSNQPQHF. The CDR3 DNA follows: TGTGCCAGCAGCGTAGCCCCCTCCAATCAGCCCCAGCATTTT.

V and J are TRBV2 and TRBJ1-2; no definite D call. Germline values: CDR1 SNHLY, CDR2 FYNNEI. Trimming shortened V by 6 bases and J by 3 bases, and 8 bases separated the two germline ends. CDR3 length equals 12 residues. The CDR3 reads CASRSRDYGYTF. The DNA for the CDR3 is TGTGCCAGCAGGTCGAGGGACTATGGCTACACCTTC.

The J gene is TRBJ1-5, the V gene TRBV6-2 or TRBV6-3, with TRBD1 as a possible D gene (6 bases). The CDR3 is 13 amino acids. Germline CDR1 and CDR2: MNHEY and SVGEGT. V dropped 4 bases and J dropped 6 bases, with 10 bases sitting between them. The DNA for the CDR3 is TGTGCCAGCAGTTTTGCAGGGGTTCAGCCCCAGCATTTT. It specifies CASSFAGVQPQHF.

As DNA, the CDR3 is TGCGCCAGCAGCTCACCGGGACAGGGATTCTCCTACGAGCAGTACTTC. It encodes CASSSPGQGFSYEQYF. J is TRBJ2-7 and V is TRBV5-1; the match to TRBD1 covers 9 bases. V trimming: 3 bases; J trimming: 0 bases; junction bases outside the gene matches: 7. In germline, CDR1 is SGHRS, CDR2 YFSETQ. This CDR3 comprises 16 residues.

The rearrangement joins TRBV2 to TRBJ1-3, with D uncertain. This CDR3 comprises 15 residues. Per the germline V gene, CDR1 is SNHLY and CDR2 is FYNNEI. Between the trimmed V and J ends, which lost 2 bases and 0 bases, there was a span of 8 bases. Written as DNA, the CDR3 is TGTGCCAGCAGTGAAAACAGTAACTCTGGAAACACCATATATTTT. It is translated as CASSENSNSGNTIYF. Full variable domain (rest looked up from reference TRBV2 and TRBJ1-3): EPEVTQTPSHQVTQMGQEVILRCVPISNHLYFYWYRQILGQKVEFLVSFYNNEISEKSEIFDDQFSVERPDGSNFTLKIRSTKLEDSAMYFCASSENSNSGNTIYFGEGSWLTVV.

The rearrangement links TRBV20-1 to TRBJ2-5, with 9 bases identical to TRBD2. The CDR3 totals 15 residues. Losses at the gene ends were 3 bases for V and 1 base for J; bases not matched to a gene: 6. Germline loops: CDR1 DFQATT, CDR2 SNEGSKA (reference sequence). CDR3 in amino acids: CSASGGTSSQETQYF. CDR3 nucleotides: TGCAGTGCTAGTGGGGGGACTAGCTCCCAAGAGACCCAGTACTTC.

The chain recombines TRBV28 with TRBJ2-1; possibly TRBD2 for D (6 bases). This CDR3 has 15 residues. Per germline, CDR1 MDHEN and CDR2 SYDVKM. Trimming shortened V by 3 bases and J by 4 bases, and 13 bases separated the two germline ends. CDR3 in DNA: TGTGCCAGCAGTTTGGAACTAGCTTTGTACAATGAGCAGTTCTTC. Protein: CASSLELALYNEQFF.

The chain has TRBV28 and TRBJ2-2, with D perhaps TRBD2 (6 bases). This CDR3 spans 15 amino acids. V lost 4 bases to trimming and J lost 1 base, with 10 bases between them. From germline, CDR1 is MDHEN and CDR2 SYDVKM. The CDR3 sequence is CASSSFGGNTGELFF. DNA for the CDR3: TGTGCCAGCAGTTCCTTCGGGGGGAACACCGGGGAGCTGTTTTTT.

The V gene is TRBV28, the J gene TRBJ1-2, with D tentatively TRBD1 (6 bases). The CDR3 extends over 14 amino acids. The V end was cut by 11 bases, the J end by 2 bases, with 18 bases between. Germline values: CDR1 MDHEN, CDR2 SYDVKM. CDR3 sequence reads: CAGGGAPPNYGYTF. In DNA form, the CDR3 reads TGTGCCGGAGGGGGGGCGCCTCCCAACTATGGCTACACCTTC.

The genes are TRBV27 and TRBJ1-1; D is perhaps TRBD1 (5 bases). This CDR3 spans 13 amino acids. V was clipped by 3 bases and J by 4 bases, with 9 bases between them. The germline V gene encodes CDR1 MNHEY and CDR2 SMNVEV (reference sequence). CDR3 DNA sequence: TGTGCCAGCAGTTTTAGGGGAGGCACTGAAGCTTTCTTT. Protein: CASSFRGGTEAFF.

V usage is TRBV27 and J usage is TRBJ2-5; D possibly corresponds to TRBD2 (7 bases). Per germline, CDR1 MNHEY and CDR2 SMNVEV (reference sequence). The germline V and J ends were trimmed by 8 bases and 5 bases, with 24 bases remaining between them. This CDR3 is built from 16 residues. CDR3 in amino acids: CASATLRGLRMETQYF. Here the CDR3 DNA reads TGTGCCAGCGCCACCCTCAGGGGACTAAGGATGGAGACCCAGTACTTC.

The gene calls are TRBV30 and TRBJ2-1; 10 nucleotides agree with TRBD2. Germline loops: CDR1 GTSNPN, CDR2 SVGIG (reference sequence). The J segment lost 5 bases and the V segment lost 2 bases, leaving 6 bases of the junction unmatched. The CDR3 is 15 amino acids. CDR3 DNA sequence: TGTGCCTGGAGTCCCCTAGCGGGAGAAAACAATGAGCAGTTCTTC. It translates to CAWSPLAGENNEQFF.